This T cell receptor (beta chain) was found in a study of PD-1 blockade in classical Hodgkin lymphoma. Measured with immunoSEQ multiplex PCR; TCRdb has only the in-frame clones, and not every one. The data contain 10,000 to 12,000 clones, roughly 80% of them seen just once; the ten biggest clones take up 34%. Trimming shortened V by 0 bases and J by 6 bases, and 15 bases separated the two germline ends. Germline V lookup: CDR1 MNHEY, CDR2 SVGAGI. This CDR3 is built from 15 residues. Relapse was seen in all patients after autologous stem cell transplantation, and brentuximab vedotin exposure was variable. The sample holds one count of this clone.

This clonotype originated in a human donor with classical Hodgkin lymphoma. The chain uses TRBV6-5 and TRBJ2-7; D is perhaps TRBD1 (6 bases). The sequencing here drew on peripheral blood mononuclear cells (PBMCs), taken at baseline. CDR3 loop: CASSYSSTGRSEQYF. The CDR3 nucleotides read TGTGCCAGCAGTTACTCGAGTACAGGGCGGTCCGAGCAGTACTTC.